This TCR beta chain is drawn from a study of T-cell reconstitution after alpha-beta-depleted transplantation in children. In this sample, this clonotype turned up a few times. The V end lost 5 bases, the J end lost 5 bases, and 9 bases lay between the germline ends. From germline, CDR1 is LNHNV and CDR2 YYDKDF (reference sequence). CDR3 size: 12 residues. Preparing the TCRbeta library involved the use of unique molecular identifiers. Each CDR3 protein gets one entry after TCRdb re-called the PCR reads with MiXCR. The sample carries 200,000 to 250,000 distinct CDR3 sequences, 9.7% recorded once. The sequence was collected from a human donor who donated a stem cell graft to a child with SCID. The rearrangement joins TRBV15 to TRBJ1-2; D call uncertain. The starting material was PBMCs from the stem cell graft donor, obtained from the stem cell graft. DNA of the CDR3: TGTGCCACCAGCGGCGTCTTTTATGGCTACACCTTC. Its protein product is CATSGVFYGYTF.